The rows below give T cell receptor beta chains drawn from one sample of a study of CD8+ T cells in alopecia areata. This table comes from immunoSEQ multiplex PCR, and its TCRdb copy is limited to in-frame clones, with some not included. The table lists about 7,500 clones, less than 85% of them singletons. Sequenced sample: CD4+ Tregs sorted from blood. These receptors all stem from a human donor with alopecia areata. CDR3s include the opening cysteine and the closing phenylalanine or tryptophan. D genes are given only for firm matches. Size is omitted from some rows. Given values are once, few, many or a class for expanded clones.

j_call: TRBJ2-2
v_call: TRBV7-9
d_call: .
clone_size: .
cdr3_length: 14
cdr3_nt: TGTGCCAGCATCCCGGGACGGAACACCGGGGAGCTGTTTTTT
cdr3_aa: CASIPGRNTGELFF

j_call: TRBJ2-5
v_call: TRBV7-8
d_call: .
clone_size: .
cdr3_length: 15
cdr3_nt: TGTGCCAGCAGCTTAGCCCCAGGCAGGTCGGAGACCCAGTACTTC
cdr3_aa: CASSLAPGRSETQYF

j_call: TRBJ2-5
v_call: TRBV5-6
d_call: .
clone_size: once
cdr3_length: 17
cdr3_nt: TGTGCCAGCAGCTCCCGGTGGGGGGCAATGGCTGAGGAGACCCAGTACTTC
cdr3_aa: CASSSRWGAMAEETQYF

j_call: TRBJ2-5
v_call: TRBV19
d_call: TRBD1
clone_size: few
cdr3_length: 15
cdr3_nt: TGTGCCAGTAAGCTGGGACAGACCTTTCAAGAGACCCAGTACTTC
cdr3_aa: CASKLGQTFQETQYF

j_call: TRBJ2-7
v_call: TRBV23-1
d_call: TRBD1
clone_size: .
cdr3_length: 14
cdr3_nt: TGCGCCGGATGTAGACAGGGGATTACCTACGAGCAGTACTTC
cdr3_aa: CAGCRQGITYEQYF

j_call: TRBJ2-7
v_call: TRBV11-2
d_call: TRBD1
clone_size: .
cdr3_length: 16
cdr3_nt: TGTGCCAGCAGCTTAGATGTCGGGACAGGGTTGGGCGAGCAGTACTTC
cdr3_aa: CASSLDVGTGLGEQYF

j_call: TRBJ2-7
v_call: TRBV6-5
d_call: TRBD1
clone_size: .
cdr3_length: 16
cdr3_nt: TGTGCCAGCAGTTACTCGGGGACAGGGAACTCCTACGAGCAGTACTTC
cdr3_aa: CASSYSGTGNSYEQYF

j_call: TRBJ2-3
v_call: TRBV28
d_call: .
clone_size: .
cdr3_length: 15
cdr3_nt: TGTGCCAGCAGTTTCTCCGGGAAACACACAGATACGCAGTATTTT
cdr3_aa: CASSFSGKHTDTQYF

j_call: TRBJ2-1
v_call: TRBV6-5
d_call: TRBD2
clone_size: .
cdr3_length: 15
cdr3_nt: TGTGCCAGCAGGACGCCTAGCGGGAGTTGGCATGAGCAGTTCTTC
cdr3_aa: CASRTPSGSWHEQFF

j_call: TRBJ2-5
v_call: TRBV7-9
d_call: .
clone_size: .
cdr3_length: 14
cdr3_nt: TGTGCCAGCAGCCAACGACAGGCCCCGGGGACCCAGTACTTC
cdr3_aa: CASSQRQAPGTQYF

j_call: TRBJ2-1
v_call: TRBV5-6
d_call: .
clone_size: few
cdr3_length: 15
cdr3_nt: TGTGCCAGCAGCACGGGGGACAAATCCTACAATGAGCAGTTCTTC
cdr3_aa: CASSTGDKSYNEQFF

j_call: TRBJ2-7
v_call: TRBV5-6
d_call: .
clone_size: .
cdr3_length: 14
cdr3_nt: TGTGCCAGCCGTCAACAGGGGGGGAGCTACGAGCAGTACTTC
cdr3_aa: CASRQQGGSYEQYF

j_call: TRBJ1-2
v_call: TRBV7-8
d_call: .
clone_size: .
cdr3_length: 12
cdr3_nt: TGTGCCAGCAGCCATACAGGGTATGGCTACACCTTC
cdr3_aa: CASSHTGYGYTF

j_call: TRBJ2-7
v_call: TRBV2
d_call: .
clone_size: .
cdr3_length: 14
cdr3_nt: TGTGCCAGCAGTGAAGTGACGGATCCCTACGAGCAGTACTTC
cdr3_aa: CASSEVTDPYEQYF

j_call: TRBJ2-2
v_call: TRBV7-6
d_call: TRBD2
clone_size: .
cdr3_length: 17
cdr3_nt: TGTGCCAGCAGCTTAGTCCTAGCGGGAGGCAACACCGGGGAGCTGTTTTTT
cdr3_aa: CASSLVLAGGNTGELFF

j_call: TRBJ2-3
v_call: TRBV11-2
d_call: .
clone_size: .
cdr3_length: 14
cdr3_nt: TGTGCCAGCAGCTTAGGAGGGGACCTAGGGGCGCAGTATTTT
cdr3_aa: CASSLGGDLGAQYF

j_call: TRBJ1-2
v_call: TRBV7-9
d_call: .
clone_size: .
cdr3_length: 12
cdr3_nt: TGTGCCAGCAGCTTAATTGGGGCTGGCTACACCTTC
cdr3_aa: CASSLIGAGYTF

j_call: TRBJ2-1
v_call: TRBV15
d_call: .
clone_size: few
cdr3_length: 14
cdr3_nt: TGTGCCACCAGCAGGCAAATAGCATACAATGAGCAGTTCTTC
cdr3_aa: CATSRQIAYNEQFF

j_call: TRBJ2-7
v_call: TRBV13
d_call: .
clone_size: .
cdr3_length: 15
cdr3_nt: TGTGCCAGCAGCTTAATTCGGGCCGGCTCCTACGAGCAGTACTTC
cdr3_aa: CASSLIRAGSYEQYF

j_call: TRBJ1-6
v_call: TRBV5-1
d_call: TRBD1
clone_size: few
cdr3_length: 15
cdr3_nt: TGCGCCAGCAGCTTGTGGGGACAGGGCGGCTCACCCCTCCACTTT
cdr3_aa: CASSLWGQGGSPLHF

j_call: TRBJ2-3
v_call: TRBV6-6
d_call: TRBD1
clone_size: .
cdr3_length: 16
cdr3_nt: TGTGCCAGCAGATCGAATCCGGGGACAGGGACAGATACGCAGTATTTT
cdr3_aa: CASRSNPGTGTDTQYF

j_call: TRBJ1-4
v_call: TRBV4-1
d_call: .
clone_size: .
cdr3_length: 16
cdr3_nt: TGCGCCAGCAGCCAAGCCGGACAGTCAACTAATGAAAAACTGTTTTTT
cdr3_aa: CASSQAGQSTNEKLFF

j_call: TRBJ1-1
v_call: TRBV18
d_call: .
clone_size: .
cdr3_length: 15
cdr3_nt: TGTGCCAGCTCCTACCAGGGAGGGAGAGGCACTGAAGCTTTCTTT
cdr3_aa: CASSYQGGRGTEAFF

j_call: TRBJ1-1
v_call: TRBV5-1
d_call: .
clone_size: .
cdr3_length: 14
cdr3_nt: TGCGCCAGCAGCGCGTCCGGGGTGGCCACTGAAGCTTTCTTT
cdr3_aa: CASSASGVATEAFF

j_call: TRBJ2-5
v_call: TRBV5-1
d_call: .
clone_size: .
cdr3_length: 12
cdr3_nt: TGCGCCAGCAGCTTTGCGGGAGAGACCCAGTACTTC
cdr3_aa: CASSFAGETQYF

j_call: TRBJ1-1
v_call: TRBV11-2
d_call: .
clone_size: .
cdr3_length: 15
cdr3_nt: TGTGCCAGCAGCTTAGAGGGGAATATGAACACTGAAGCTTTCTTT
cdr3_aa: CASSLEGNMNTEAFF

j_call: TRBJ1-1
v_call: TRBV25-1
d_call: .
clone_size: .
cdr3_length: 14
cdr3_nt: TGTGCCAGCAGTGACCTAACGATGAACACTGAAGCTTTCTTT
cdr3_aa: CASSDLTMNTEAFF

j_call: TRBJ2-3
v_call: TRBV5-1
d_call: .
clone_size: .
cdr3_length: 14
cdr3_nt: TGCGCCAGCAGCTTGACGCCGCACACAGATACGCAGTATTTT
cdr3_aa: CASSLTPHTDTQYF

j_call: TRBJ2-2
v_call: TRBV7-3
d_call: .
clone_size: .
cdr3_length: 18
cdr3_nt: TGTGCCAGCAGGGACAAAGTTTTGGAAAGCCCCAACACCGGGGAGCTGTTTTTT
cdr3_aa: CASRDKVLESPNTGELFF